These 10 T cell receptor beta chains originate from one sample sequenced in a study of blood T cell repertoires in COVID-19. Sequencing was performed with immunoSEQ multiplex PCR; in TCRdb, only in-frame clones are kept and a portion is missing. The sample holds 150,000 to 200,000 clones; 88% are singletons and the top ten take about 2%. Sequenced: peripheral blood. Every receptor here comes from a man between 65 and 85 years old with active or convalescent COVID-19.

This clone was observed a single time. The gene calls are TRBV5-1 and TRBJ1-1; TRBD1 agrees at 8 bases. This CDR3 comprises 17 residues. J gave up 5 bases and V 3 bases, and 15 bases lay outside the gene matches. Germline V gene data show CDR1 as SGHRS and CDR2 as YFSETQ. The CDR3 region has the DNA TGCGCCAGCAGCTGGGCAGGGCAGGGGGCCGGGAGTACTGAAGCTTTCTTT. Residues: CASSWAGQGAGSTEAFF.

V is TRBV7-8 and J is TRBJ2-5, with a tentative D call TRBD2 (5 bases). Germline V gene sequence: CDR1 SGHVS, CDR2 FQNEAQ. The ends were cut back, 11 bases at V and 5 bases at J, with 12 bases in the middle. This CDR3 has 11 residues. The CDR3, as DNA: TGTGCCGGCGGGCCGGACGAGACCCAGTACTTC. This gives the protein CAGGPDETQYF.

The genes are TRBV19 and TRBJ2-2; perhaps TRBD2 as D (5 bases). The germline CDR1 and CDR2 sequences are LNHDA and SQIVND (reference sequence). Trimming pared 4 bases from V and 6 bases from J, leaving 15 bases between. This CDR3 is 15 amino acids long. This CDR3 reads CASSTRQRLAGELFF. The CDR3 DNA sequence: TGTGCCAGTAGTACCCGTCAGCGGCTCGCCGGGGAGCTGTTTTTT.

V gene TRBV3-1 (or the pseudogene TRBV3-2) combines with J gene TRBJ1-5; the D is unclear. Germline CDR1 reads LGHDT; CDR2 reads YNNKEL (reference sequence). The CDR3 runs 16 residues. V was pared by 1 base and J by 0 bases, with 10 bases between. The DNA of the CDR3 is TGTGCCAGCAGCCAAGGCCCGGGGAATAGCAATCAGCCCCAGCATTTT. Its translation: CASSQGPGNSNQPQHF.

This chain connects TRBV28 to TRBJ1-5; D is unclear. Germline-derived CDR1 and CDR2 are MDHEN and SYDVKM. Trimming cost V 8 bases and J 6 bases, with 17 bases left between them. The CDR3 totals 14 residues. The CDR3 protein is CASLKASRAQPQHF. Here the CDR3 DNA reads TGTGCCAGCTTGAAGGCCTCGAGGGCTCAGCCCCAGCATTTT.

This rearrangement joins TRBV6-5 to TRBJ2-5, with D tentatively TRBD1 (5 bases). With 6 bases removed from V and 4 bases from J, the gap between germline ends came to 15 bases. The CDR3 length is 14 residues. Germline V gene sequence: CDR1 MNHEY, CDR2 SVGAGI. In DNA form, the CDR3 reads TGTGCCAGCAGAGGCCGACAGTTAGGAGAGACCCAGTACTTC. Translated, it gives CASRGRQLGETQYF.

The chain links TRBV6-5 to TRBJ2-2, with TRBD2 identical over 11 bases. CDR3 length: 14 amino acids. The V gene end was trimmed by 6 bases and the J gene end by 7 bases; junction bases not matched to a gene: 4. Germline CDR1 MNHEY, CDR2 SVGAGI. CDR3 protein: CASRPGLAVGELFF. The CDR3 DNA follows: TGTGCCAGCAGGCCGGGACTAGCGGTCGGGGAGCTGTTTTTT.

The CDR3 here is CASSSERLLTDTQYF. CDR3 bases: TGTGCCAGCAGCTCGGAGCGGTTACTCACAGATACGCAGTATTTT. V and J are TRBV7-6 and TRBJ2-3, with D perhaps matching TRBD2 (5 bases). CDR1 and CDR2 from the germline V gene are SGHVS and FNYEAQ. CDR3 size: 15 residues. V was cut by 4 bases and J by 2 bases, with 13 bases left in between.

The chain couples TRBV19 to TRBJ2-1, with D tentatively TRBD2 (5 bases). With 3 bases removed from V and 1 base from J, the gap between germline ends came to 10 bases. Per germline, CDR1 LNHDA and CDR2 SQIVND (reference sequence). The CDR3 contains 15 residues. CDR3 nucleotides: TGTGCCAGTAGTATTCCTAGCAGGTCCTACAATGAGCAGTTCTTC. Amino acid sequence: CASSIPSRSYNEQFF.

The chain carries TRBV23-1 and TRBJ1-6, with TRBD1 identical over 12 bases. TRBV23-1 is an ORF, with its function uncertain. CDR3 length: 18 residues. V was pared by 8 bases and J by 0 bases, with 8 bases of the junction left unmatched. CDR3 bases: TGCGCCAGCCCCCACCCGGGACAGGGGGCCTCCTATAATTCACCCCTCCACTTT. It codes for CASPHPGQGASYNSPLHF.